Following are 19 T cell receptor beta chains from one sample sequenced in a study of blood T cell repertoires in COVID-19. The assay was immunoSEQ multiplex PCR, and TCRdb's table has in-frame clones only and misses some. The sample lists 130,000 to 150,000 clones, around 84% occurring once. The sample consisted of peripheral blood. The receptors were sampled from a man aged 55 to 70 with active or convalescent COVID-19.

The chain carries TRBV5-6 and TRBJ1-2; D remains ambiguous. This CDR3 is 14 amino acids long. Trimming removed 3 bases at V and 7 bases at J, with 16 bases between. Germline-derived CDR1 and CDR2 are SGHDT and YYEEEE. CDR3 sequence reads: CASSYSGVSGGYTF. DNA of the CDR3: TGTGCCAGCAGCTATAGCGGGGTGTCAGGTGGCTACACCTTC.

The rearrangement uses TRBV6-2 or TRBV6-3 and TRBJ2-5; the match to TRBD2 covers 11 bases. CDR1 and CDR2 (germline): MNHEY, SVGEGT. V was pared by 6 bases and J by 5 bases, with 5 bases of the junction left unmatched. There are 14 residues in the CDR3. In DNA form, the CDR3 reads TGTGCCAGCAGCAACGGACTAGCGGGCGAGACCCAGTACTTC. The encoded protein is CASSNGLAGETQYF.

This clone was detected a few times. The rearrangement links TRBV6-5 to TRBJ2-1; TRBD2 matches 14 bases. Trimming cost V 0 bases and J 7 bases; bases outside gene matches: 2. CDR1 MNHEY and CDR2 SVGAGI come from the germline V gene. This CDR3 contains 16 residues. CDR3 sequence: CASSYSRLAGGNEQFF. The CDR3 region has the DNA TGTGCCAGCAGTTACTCGAGACTAGCGGGAGGGAATGAGCAGTTCTTC.

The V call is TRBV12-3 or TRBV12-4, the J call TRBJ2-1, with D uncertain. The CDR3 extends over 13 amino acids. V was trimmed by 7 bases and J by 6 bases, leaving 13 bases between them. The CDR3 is CASTPHTSNEQFF. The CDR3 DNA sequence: TGTGCCAGCACACCCCACACCTCCAATGAGCAGTTCTTC.

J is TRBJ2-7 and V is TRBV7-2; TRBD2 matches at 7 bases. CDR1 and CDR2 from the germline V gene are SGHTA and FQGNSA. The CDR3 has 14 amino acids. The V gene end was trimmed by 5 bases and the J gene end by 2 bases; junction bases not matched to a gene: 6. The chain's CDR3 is CASSPQRGPYEQYF. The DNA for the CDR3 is TGTGCCAGCAGCCCCCAGCGGGGACCCTACGAGCAGTACTTC.

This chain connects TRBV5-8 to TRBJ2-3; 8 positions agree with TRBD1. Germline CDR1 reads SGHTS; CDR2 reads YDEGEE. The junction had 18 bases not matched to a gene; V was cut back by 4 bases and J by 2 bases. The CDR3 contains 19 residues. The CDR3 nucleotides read TGTGCCAGCAGCAAAAACCCCGGGACTCAGGGGGCATACACAGATACGCAGTATTTT. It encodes CASSKNPGTQGAYTDTQYF.

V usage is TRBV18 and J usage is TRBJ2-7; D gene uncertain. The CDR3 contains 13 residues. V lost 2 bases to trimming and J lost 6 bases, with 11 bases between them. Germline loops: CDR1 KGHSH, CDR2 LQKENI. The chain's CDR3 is CASSPKALLEQYF. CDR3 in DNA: TGTGCCAGCTCACCAAAAGCGCTCCTCGAGCAGTACTTC.

CDR3 in DNA: TGTGCCAGCTCAATCCTAAGGGAGGCTGGAAACACCATATATTTT. Translation gives CASSILREAGNTIYF. The rearrangement uses TRBV18 and TRBJ1-3; D ambiguous. This CDR3 comprises 15 residues. The ends were cut back, 5 bases at V and 2 bases at J, with 13 bases in the middle. CDR1 is KGHSH and CDR2 is LQKENI in the germline V gene.

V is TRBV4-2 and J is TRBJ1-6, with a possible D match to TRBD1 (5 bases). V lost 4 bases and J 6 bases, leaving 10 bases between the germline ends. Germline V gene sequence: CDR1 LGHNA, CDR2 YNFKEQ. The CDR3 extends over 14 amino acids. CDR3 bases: TGTGCCAGCAGCCCCGACAGTATTAATTCACCCCTCCACTTT. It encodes CASSPDSINSPLHF.

The chain's CDR3 is CASSSIGQGGTGELFF. The CDR3 nucleotides read TGTGCCAGCAGCTCAATCGGACAGGGAGGGACCGGGGAGCTGTTTTTT. The V gene is TRBV11-3, the J gene TRBJ2-2, with a tentative D call TRBD1 (8 bases). V lost 4 bases and J 5 bases, leaving 17 bases between the germline ends. Germline V CDR1 and CDR2: SGHNT, YENEEA. CDR3 length: 16 residues.

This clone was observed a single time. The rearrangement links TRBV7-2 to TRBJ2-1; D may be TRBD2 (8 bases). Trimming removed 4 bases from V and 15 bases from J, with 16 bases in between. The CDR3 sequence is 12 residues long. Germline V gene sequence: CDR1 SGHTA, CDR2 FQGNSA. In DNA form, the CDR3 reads TGTGCCAGCAGCTCTTTAGCGGGACAGATGTTCTTC. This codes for CASSSLAGQMFF.

DNA for the CDR3: TGTGCCAGCAGTCACCGGACAGCCAGCACCGGGGAGCTGTTTTTT. This sequence encodes CASSHRTASTGELFF. The chain employs TRBV28 and TRBJ2-2; D perhaps matches TRBD1 (6 bases). The CDR3 consists of 15 residues. Germline V gene lookup returns CDR1 MDHEN and CDR2 SYDVKM. With 5 bases removed from V and 4 bases from J, the gap between germline ends came to 14 bases.

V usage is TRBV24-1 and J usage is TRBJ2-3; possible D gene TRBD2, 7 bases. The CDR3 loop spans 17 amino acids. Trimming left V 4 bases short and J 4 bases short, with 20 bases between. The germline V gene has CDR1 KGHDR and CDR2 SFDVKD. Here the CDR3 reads CATSDFRGEGRSDTQYF. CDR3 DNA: TGTGCCACCAGTGACTTTAGGGGGGAGGGCAGGTCAGATACGCAGTATTTT.

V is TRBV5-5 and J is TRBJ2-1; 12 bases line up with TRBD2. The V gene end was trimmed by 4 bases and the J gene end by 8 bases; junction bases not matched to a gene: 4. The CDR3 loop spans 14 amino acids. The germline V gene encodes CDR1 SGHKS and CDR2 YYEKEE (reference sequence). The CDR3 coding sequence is TGTGCCAGCAGCCTGACTAGCGGGAGCCATGAGCAGTTCTTC. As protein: CASSLTSGSHEQFF.

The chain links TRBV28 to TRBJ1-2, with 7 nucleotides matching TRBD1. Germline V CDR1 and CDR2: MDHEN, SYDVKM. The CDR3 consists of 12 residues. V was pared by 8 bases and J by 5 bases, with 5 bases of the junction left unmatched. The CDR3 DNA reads TGTGCCAGCGTGACAGGGTCGTATGGCTACACCTTC. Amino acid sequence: CASVTGSYGYTF.

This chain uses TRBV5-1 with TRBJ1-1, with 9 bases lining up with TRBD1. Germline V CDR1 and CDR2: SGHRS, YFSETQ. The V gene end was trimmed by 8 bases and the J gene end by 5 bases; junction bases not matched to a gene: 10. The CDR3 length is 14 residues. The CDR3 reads CASQQGAEATEAFF. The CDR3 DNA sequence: TGCGCCAGTCAACAGGGGGCGGAGGCTACTGAAGCTTTCTTT.

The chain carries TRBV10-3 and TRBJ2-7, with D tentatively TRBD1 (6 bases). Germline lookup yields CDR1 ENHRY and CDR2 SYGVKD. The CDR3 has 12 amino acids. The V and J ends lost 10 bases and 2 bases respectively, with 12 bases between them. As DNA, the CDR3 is TGTGCCAGCGGACAGTTCACCTACGAGCAGTACTTC. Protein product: CASGQFTYEQYF.

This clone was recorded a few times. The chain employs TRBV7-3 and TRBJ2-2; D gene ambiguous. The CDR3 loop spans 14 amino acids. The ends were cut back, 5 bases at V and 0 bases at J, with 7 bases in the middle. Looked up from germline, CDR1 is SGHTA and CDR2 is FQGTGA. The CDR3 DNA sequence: TGTGCCAGCAGCCGTCTAGCGAACACCGGGGAGCTGTTTTTT. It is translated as CASSRLANTGELFF.

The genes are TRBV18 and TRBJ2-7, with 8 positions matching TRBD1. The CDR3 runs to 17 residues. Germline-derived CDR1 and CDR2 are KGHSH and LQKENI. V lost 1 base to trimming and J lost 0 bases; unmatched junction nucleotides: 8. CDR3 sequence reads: CASSPQSVGQGSYEQYF. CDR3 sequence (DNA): TGTGCCAGCTCACCACAGTCGGTAGGACAGGGCTCCTACGAGCAGTACTTC.